This T cell receptor (beta chain) is from a study of cytomegalovirus exposure and HLA in healthy donors. The study ran its PCR with 60 Vbeta and 13 Jbeta primers. The data were produced by immunoSEQ multiplex PCR, yet TCRdb's version contains in-frame clones alone and is incomplete. The sample comprises 72,000 or so clones, about three quarters of which are singletons, and around 7.3% rests with the top ten. This clone came up once. Antigen: not known. The CDR3 extends over 14 amino acids. Germline-derived CDR1 and CDR2 are MNHEY and SVGAGI. V was cut by 5 bases and J by 0 bases, with 7 bases left in between. Regarding the study as a whole: When a later analysis was performed, an Asian-associated ancestry cluster reportedly had fewer N-insertions than the approximately 690-donor mean. Excluded: some indistinguishable V segments such as TRBV6-2 and TRBV6-3. Some TCR beta chains (around 180 of them) were listed as cytomegalovirus-associated.

The genes are TRBV6-5 and TRBJ2-2; D gene uncertain. The source of this sequence is a woman in her twenties or thirties in good health and CMV-seropositive. The material sequenced was PBMCs. The CDR3 nucleotides are TGTGCCAGCAGTCCCGCGGCGAACACCGGGGAGCTGTTTTTT. Translating it yields CASSPAANTGELFF.